These 2 T cell receptor beta chains were all obtained from the same sample, sequenced in a study of cytomegalovirus exposure and HLA in healthy donors (dated 2017 in TCRdb). Receptor amplification or capture employed the immunoSEQ multiplex PCR assay. Here the immuneACCESS table is served through TCRdb, limited to in-frame sequences with V and J called. Missing clones are a known gap in these copies; in checked studies unresolved V genes cover under half, and the rest lacks a known reason. The sample yields about 250,000 clones; more than 75% were counted once. Of the sample, about 12% falls within the top ten clones. Sequencing input: PBMCs. These receptors were taken from a man aged 18 to 29 in good health and CMV-seropositive.

The chain joins TRBV7-8 to TRBJ2-7, with D uncertain. V was shortened by 3 bases and J by 0 bases, with 9 bases between the two germline ends. The CDR3 totals 14 residues. Germline lookup yields CDR1 SGHVS and CDR2 FQNEAQ. Written as DNA, the CDR3 is TGTGCCAGCAGCTTCCTCGAAGGCTCCTACGAGCAGTACTTC. Residues: CASSFLEGSYEQYF. The complete variable domain, with remaining parts taken from reference TRBV7-8 and TRBJ2-7, reads GAGVSQSPRYKVAKRGQDVALRCDPISGHVSLFWYQQALGQGPEFLTYFQNEAQLDKSGLPSDRFFAERPEGSVSTLKIQRTQQEDSAVYLCASSFLEGSYEQYFGPGTRLTVT.

The genes are TRBV2 and TRBJ1-3, with a tentative D call TRBD1 (6 bases). The V end lost 6 bases, the J end lost 1 base, and 13 bases lay between the germline ends. The CDR3 length is 15 residues. Germline loops: CDR1 SNHLY, CDR2 FYNNEI. The CDR3 spells CASSTNRVSGNTIYF. CDR3 coding DNA: TGTGCCAGCAGCACTAACAGGGTTTCTGGAAACACCATATATTTT. Drawing the rest from reference TRBV2 and TRBJ1-3, the complete variable domain is EPEVTQTPSHQVTQMGQEVILRCVPISNHLYFYWYRQILGQKVEFLVSFYNNEISEKSEIFDDQFSVERPDGSNFTLKIRSTKLEDSAMYFCASSTNRVSGNTIYFGEGSWLTVV.